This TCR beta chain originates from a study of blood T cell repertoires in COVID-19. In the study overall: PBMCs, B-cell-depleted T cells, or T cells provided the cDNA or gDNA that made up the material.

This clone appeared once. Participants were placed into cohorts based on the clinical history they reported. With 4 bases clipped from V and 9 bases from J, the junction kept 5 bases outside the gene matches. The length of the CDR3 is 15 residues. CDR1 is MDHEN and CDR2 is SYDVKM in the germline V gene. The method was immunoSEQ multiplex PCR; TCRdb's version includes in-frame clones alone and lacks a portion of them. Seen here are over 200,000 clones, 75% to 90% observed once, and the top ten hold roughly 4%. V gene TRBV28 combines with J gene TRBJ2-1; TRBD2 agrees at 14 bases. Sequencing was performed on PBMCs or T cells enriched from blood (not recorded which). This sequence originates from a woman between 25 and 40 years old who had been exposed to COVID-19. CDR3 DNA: TGTGCCAGCAGTTACTGGACTAGCGGGGGGTCTGAGCAGTTCTTC. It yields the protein CASSYWTSGGSEQFF.